Listed below are T cell receptor beta chains from one sample, sequenced in a study of shared clonotypes between healthy human individuals. TCRdb's table, derived via immunoSEQ multiplex PCR, lists solely in-frame clones and lacks some. The sample comprises about half a million clones, approximately 79% of which are singletons, and 10% to 15% rests with the top ten. Input material: PBMCs. The receptors derive from a woman aged 40-49 years in good health. Some clones in this sample may be carry-over from other donors' samples. The CDR3 runs from the conserved cysteine through the conserved F or W. Fields, in order: D gene, clone size, J gene, V gene, CDR3 protein, CDR3 DNA. The D gene is left open where the match is weak. Rows may omit the clone size; those that give it use once, few, many or a size class.

>NA|once|TRBJ2-2|TRBV15
CATMISDIPGELFF
TGTGCCACCATGATTTCGGACATCCCCGGGGAGCTGTTTTTT
>NA|few|TRBJ1-1|TRBV9
CASSVSMNTEAFF
TGTGCCAGCAGCGTAAGTATGAACACTGAAGCTTTCTTT
>NA|NA|TRBJ2-6|TRBV5-6
CASSLSRGNAYSGANVLTF
TGTGCCAGCAGCTTGAGCAGGGGCAACGCGTACTCTGGGGCCAACGTCCTGACTTTC
>NA|NA|TRBJ1-3|TRBV28
CASWEQGSGNTIYF
TGTGCCAGCTGGGAACAGGGCTCTGGAAACACCATATATTTT
>TRBD2|NA|TRBJ2-5|TRBV29-1
CSVEAVEAGGGETQYF
TGCAGCGTTGAGGCGGTGGAGGCGGGGGGCGGTGAGACCCAGTACTTC
>NA|NA|TRBJ2-5|TRBV27
CASSLGLGQETQYF
TGTGCCAGCAGTTTAGGGTTAGGACAAGAGACCCAGTACTTC
>TRBD2|NA|TRBJ2-5|TRBV27
CASSLSAGLAGWETQYF
TGTGCCAGCAGTTTATCGGCGGGACTAGCGGGGTGGGAGACCCAGTACTTC
>NA|NA|TRBJ1-3|TRBV19
CASRFGGSGNTIYF
TGTGCCAGTAGGTTTGGCGGCTCTGGAAACACCATATATTTT
>TRBD1|NA|TRBJ2-4|TRBV4-3
CASSQARGRGNIQYF
TGCGCCAGCAGCCAAGCAAGGGGGCGCGGAAACATTCAGTACTTC
>TRBD1|few|TRBJ2-7|TRBV7-9
CASSSGQGTYEQYF
TGTGCCAGCAGCTCCGGACAGGGCACCTACGAGCAGTACTTC
>NA|NA|TRBJ2-7|TRBV5-1
CASSLGHSSYEQYF
TGCGCCAGCAGCTTGGGACATTCCTCCTACGAGCAGTACTTC
>TRBD1|NA|TRBJ2-3|TRBV5-4
CASSLRQGSDTQYF
TGTGCCAGCAGCTTAAGACAGGGTTCCGATACGCAGTATTTT
>NA|NA|TRBJ2-7|TRBV14
CASSQRVAFYEQYF
TGTGCCAGCAGCCAACGGGTGGCCTTCTACGAGCAGTACTTC
>NA|NA|TRBJ1-3|TRBV7-2
CASSLAAYSGNTIYF
TGTGCCAGCAGCTTAGCCGCCTACTCTGGAAACACCATATATTTT
>NA|NA|TRBJ1-5|TRBV27
CASRLTGNQPQHF
TGTGCCAGCAGATTAACCGGTAATCAGCCCCAGCATTTT
>NA|NA|TRBJ1-5|TRBV19
CASSPSVDQPQHF
TGTGCCAGTAGTCCCTCGGTGGATCAGCCCCAGCATTTT
>TRBD2|NA|TRBJ2-5|TRBV5-4
CASSSGTSPETQYF
TGTGCCAGCAGCTCGGGGACTAGCCCAGAGACCCAGTACTTC
>TRBD1|NA|TRBJ1-1|TRBV27
CASSNRGDLNTEAFF
TGTGCCAGCAGTAACAGGGGCGACTTGAACACTGAAGCTTTCTTT
>NA|once|TRBJ2-5|TRBV10-1
CASSEGNLQETQYF
TGCGCCAGCAGTGAGGGGAATCTCCAAGAGACCCAGTACTTC
>TRBD2|many|TRBJ2-6|TRBV15
CATSKVTSGASGANVLTF
TGTGCCACCAGCAAGGTGACTAGCGGGGCCTCTGGGGCCAACGTCCTGACTTTC
>TRBD1|many|TRBJ1-1|TRBV11-2
CASSPWGGGGEAFF
TGTGCCAGCAGCCCGTGGGGAGGGGGCGGTGAAGCTTTCTTT
>NA|once|TRBJ2-7|TRBV7-8
CASSLARGRGTSYEQYF
TGTGCCAGCAGCTTAGCGCGAGGAAGGGGAACTTCGTACGAGCAGTACTTC
>NA|NA|TRBJ2-7|TRBV28
CASRRTGWTYEQYF
TGTGCCAGCAGACGAACAGGGTGGACCTACGAGCAGTACTTC
>NA|NA|TRBJ2-7|TRBV5-1
CASSSDGLGGEQYF
TGCGCCAGCAGCTCGGACGGGCTGGGAGGCGAGCAGTACTTC
>NA|NA|TRBJ2-1|TRBV4-1
CASSHPGPNFYNEQFF
TGCGCCAGCAGCCACCCGGGACCGAACTTTTACAATGAGCAGTTCTTC
>NA|NA|TRBJ2-7|TRBV14
CASSQSYLYEQYF
TGTGCCAGCAGCCAGAGTTACCTCTACGAGCAGTACTTC
>NA|NA|TRBJ1-1|TRBV28
CASSDGPAEAFF
TGTGCCAGCAGCGACGGACCCGCTGAAGCTTTCTTT
>TRBD1|NA|TRBJ1-2|TRBV4-1
CASTHRGPFSSNYGYTF
TGCGCCAGCACCCACAGGGGGCCCTTTTCCTCGAACTATGGCTACACCTTC
>NA|NA|TRBJ2-5|TRBV7-2
CASRQGGPQETQYF
TGTGCCAGCAGACAGGGCGGGCCCCAAGAGACCCAGTACTTC
>NA|NA|TRBJ2-3|TRBV10-3
CAISESVGTDTQYF
TGTGCCATCAGTGAGTCGGTGGGCACAGATACGCAGTATTTT
>NA|NA|TRBJ2-7|TRBV7-9
CASSPQYGTFYEQYF
TGTGCCAGCAGCCCCCAGTACGGGACCTTCTACGAGCAGTACTTC
>NA|many|TRBJ2-2|TRBV6-1
CASSEGGGYTGELFF
TGTGCCAGCAGTGAAGGGGGCGGATACACCGGGGAGCTGTTTTTT
>NA|NA|TRBJ2-5|TRBV5-1
CASTYQDYLETQYF
TGCGCCAGCACCTACCAGGACTATTTAGAGACCCAGTACTTC
>NA|NA|TRBJ2-7|TRBV10-3
CAISEWDNYEQYF
TGTGCCATCAGTGAGTGGGACAACTACGAGCAGTACTTC
>TRBD2|NA|TRBJ2-3|TRBV2
CASRSSGRATDTQYF
TGTGCCAGCAGGTCTAGCGGGAGGGCCACAGATACGCAGTATTTT
>TRBD1|NA|TRBJ1-2|TRBV10-2
CASSESVGQGDDGYTF
TGCGCCAGCAGTGAGTCCGTAGGACAGGGGGACGATGGCTACACCTTC
>NA|few|TRBJ1-5|TRBV28
CASRASGGNQPQHF
TGTGCCAGCAGGGCAAGTGGTGGAAATCAGCCCCAGCATTTT
>TRBD1|many|TRBJ1-4|TRBV4-3
CASSRETGKEEKLFF
TGCGCCAGCAGCCGAGAGACAGGGAAGGAAGAAAAACTGTTTTTT
>NA|NA|TRBJ2-5|TRBV11-2
CASSRTGGVETQYF
TGTGCCAGCAGCCGGACGGGCGGGGTAGAGACCCAGTACTTC